These T cell receptor beta chains were read from a single sample in a study of T cells in Graves' hyperthyroidism and ophthalmopathy. TCRdb recomputed calls from the multiplex PCR reads with MiXCR, one row per CDR3 protein. The data contain around 97,000 distinct CDR3 sequences, about half of them singletons. Sequencing was done on a sample of blood. Source of these receptors: a man aged 40-50 years with Graves' hyperthyroidism. CDR3s include the opening cysteine and the closing phenylalanine or tryptophan. A D gene is named only where the DNA matches it firmly. A row's size may be missing; if present it is once, few, many or a size class.

v_call	clone_size	d_call	j_call	cdr3_aa	cdr3_nt
TRBV19	many	TRBD1	TRBJ2-7	CASSIAGGVYEQYF	TGTGCCAGTAGTATCGCAGGGGGCGTCTACGAGCAGTACTTC
TRBV6-5	many	.	TRBJ1-1	CASSYRAGGTEAFF	TGTGCCAGCAGTTACAGGGCGGGGGGCACTGAAGCTTTCTTT
TRBV20-1	many	.	TRBJ2-5	CSARRAGETQYF	TGCAGTGCTAGAAGGGCGGGAGAGACCCAGTACTTC
TRBV20-1	.	.	TRBJ2-6	CSARDPEQGSPSGANVLTF	TGCAGTGCTAGAGATCCGGAACAGGGATCGCCTTCTGGGGCCAACGTCCTGACTTTC
TRBV6-2/TRBV6-3	many	.	TRBJ1-1	CASSYGETEAFF	TGTGCCAGCAGTTACGGAGAGACTGAAGCTTTCTTT
TRBV11-2	.	TRBD1	TRBJ1-1	CASSSTGTGDPEAFF	TGTGCCAGCAGCTCCACCGGGACAGGGGACCCTGAAGCTTTCTTT
TRBV2	.	TRBD1	TRBJ1-5	CASSSTGGRGLAQPQHF	TGTGCCAGCAGTTCCACAGGGGGTCGGGGGCTTGCTCAGCCCCAGCATTTT
TRBV7-2	many	TRBD1	TRBJ2-5	CASSQDRGLQTQYF	TGTGCCAGCAGCCAAGACAGGGGGCTCCAGACCCAGTACTTC
TRBV29-1	.	.	TRBJ1-1	CSVEKAGSDEAFF	TGCAGCGTTGAAAAGGCAGGGAGTGATGAAGCTTTCTTT
TRBV3-1	few	.	TRBJ1-1	CASRRGGDAEAFF	TGTGCCAGCAGACGCGGGGGAGACGCTGAAGCTTTCTTT
TRBV6-1	many	.	TRBJ1-2	CASSQRNYGYTF	TGTGCCAGCAGCCAGAGAAACTATGGCTACACCTTC
TRBV7-8	.	.	TRBJ2-6	CASGQPTGEGLSGANVLTF	TGTGCCAGCGGCCAACCGACAGGGGAGGGACTCTCTGGGGCCAACGTCCTGACTTTC
TRBV5-4	many	TRBD1	TRBJ2-3	CASSLGTGGRSTDTQYF	TGTGCCAGCAGCTTGGGGACAGGGGGCCGGAGCACAGATACGCAGTATTTT
TRBV20-1	.	TRBD2	TRBJ2-3	CSVRGGLADTQCF	TGCAGTGTGCGGGGGGGCCTAGCAGATACGCAGTGTTTT
TRBV7-3	.	TRBD1	TRBJ1-2	CASSLDRVPETF	TGTGCCAGCAGCTTGGACAGGGTCCCGGAGACCTTC
TRBV9	many	.	TRBJ1-2	CASSVDFGGAYGYTF	TGTGCCAGCAGCGTAGATTTTGGGGGCGCCTATGGCTACACCTTC
TRBV20-1	many	.	TRBJ1-6	CSARYGLHYNSPLHF	TGCAGTGCTAGATATGGACTGCACTATAATTCACCCCTCCACTTT
TRBV9	once	TRBD1	TRBJ1-4	CASSARDRGGYEKLFF	TGTGCCAGCAGCGCGCGGGACAGGGGTGGATATGAAAAACTGTTTTTT
TRBV3-1	.	TRBD1	TRBJ2-3	CASSLRQGADTQYF	TGTGCCAGCAGCCTAAGACAGGGGGCAGATACGCAGTATTTT
TRBV12-3/TRBV12-4	many	.	TRBJ1-1	CASSRRLGRAFF	TGTGCCAGCAGCCGCCGGCTGGGGCGTGCTTTCTTT
TRBV7-8	few	.	TRBJ1-6	CASSLGAQSRSPLHF	TGTGCCAGCAGCTTAGGGGCACAGAGCCGTTCACCCCTCCACTTT
TRBV24-1	.	TRBD2	TRBJ2-1	CATSDSLAGGSQFF	TGTGCCACCAGTGATTCCCTAGCGGGAGGGAGTCAGTTCTTC
TRBV7-2	.	TRBD2	TRBJ2-2	CASSLPTSAAGELFF	TGTGCCAGCAGCCTACCGACTAGCGCAGCCGGGGAGCTGTTTTTT
TRBV2	.	TRBD1	TRBJ1-6	CASKRQGWDNSPLHF	TGTGCCAGCAAAAGACAGGGATGGGATAATTCACCCCTCCACTTT
TRBV20-1	.	.	TRBJ2-2	CSARDFSRTGELFF	TGCAGTGCTAGAGATTTTAGTCGCACCGGGGAGCTGTTTTTT
TRBV7-9	many	.	TRBJ1-1	CASSSFGGYEAFF	TGTGCCAGCAGCTCCTTCGGGGGGTACGAAGCTTTCTTT
TRBV10-3	.	TRBD1	TRBJ2-7	CAISLVGQGWYEQYF	TGTGCCATCAGTCTAGTCGGACAGGGATGGTACGAGCAGTACTTC
TRBV19	many	.	TRBJ1-1	CASSIKGRGTEAFF	TGTGCCAGTAGTATCAAGGGTCGGGGCACTGAAGCTTTCTTT
TRBV6-1	many	.	TRBJ1-5	CASSEPGHQPQHF	TGTGCCAGCAGTGAACCAGGGCATCAGCCCCAGCATTTT